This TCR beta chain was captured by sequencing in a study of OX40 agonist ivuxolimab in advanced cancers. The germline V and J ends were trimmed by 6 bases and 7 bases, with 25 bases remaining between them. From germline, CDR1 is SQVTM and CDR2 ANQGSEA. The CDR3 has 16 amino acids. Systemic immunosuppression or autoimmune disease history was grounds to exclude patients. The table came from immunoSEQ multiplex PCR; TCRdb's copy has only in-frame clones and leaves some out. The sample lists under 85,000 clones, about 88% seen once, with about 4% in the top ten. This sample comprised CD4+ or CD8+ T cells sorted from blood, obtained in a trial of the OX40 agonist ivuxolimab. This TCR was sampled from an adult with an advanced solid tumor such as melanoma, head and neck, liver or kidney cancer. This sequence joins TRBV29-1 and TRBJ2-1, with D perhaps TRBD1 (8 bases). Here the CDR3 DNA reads TGCAGCGTGACTCGGGGACTAACAGGGGGACTAAATGAGCAGTTCTTC. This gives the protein CSVTRGLTGGLNEQFF.